This T cell receptor (beta chain) was captured by sequencing in a study of blood T cells in healthy people across ages (dated by TCRdb to between 2014 and 2016). Notes on the research overall: In model experiments, template switching captured roughly one uniquely barcoded TCR beta cDNA molecule for every two T cells. Using deep sequencing normalized with unique cDNA molecular identifiers, the study measured how TCR beta repertoire diversity changes with age. Donors were grouped into four age groups: young (average about 15 years), middle-aged (roughly 37), aged (around 56) and long-lived (roughly 80). Donors of different ages were randomly distributed across sequencing lanes to avoid experimental bias. The study analyzed two additional independent replicas of 1 million unique cDNA reads from the same blood draw for two donors, one aged 18 to 29 and one aged 80 or older.

The method behind the library was 5' RACE. A second PCR of about 6 to 12 cycles was performed with a sample-barcoded 5' primer and a J-beta primer mix. Each TCR beta cDNA molecule received a unique molecular identifier from a template-switch 5' adaptor carrying 12 random nucleotides. Each sample yielded at least 2.5 million CDR3-containing paired-end reads. First-strand cDNA synthesis was performed from all RNA using the Mint cDNA synthesis kit, with priming by a TRBC-specific oligonucleotide. Following uracil-DNA glycosylase treatment, a first 18-cycle PCR with universal primers M1SS and BC2_uni_R was performed on all cDNA. From the authors' description of their analysis: For normalization, 1 million high-quality reads, each with a distinct molecular identifier, were randomly selected from each sample. Reads with shared molecular identifiers were discarded instead of being binned into consensus sequences. MiTCR, run with a Q25 quality threshold and the strictest error-elimination algorithm, handled CDR3 identification, clonotype clustering and error correction. A nonparametric unseen species model with Euler transformation was used to estimate lower-bound total TCR beta diversity. The public reads were quality trimmed at Q25 with fastp and then assembled into clones with MiXCR by TCRdb, keeping productive beta chains. Each CDR3 protein gets just one entry, which takes the most common genes and DNA from the rows behind it. TCRdb, not the authors, supplied the V and J calls. The sample has 1.8 million or so distinct CDR3 sequences on record, around 40% of them singletons. About 21% of the sample is in the top ten clones.

This clonotype was detected ten times or more. Its cognate antigen has yet to be identified. Base qualities are missing; no much larger clone stands one base away. Donors were 39 systemically healthy Caucasian individuals from Russia aged roughly 6 to 90 years. Each donor gave roughly 9.5 milliliters of peripheral blood, collected into EDTA-treated Vacutainer tubes. Ficoll-Paque density-gradient centrifugation was used to isolate PBMCs, with at least 7 million per sample. Trizol reagent was used to extract total RNA from PBMCs, with at least 6 micrograms per sample. For every donor, an aliquot of PBMCs went through flow cytometry to measure the percentages of naive CD45RAhigh/CD27high T cells. General study outcomes and caveats: The CMV infection status of donors was not known, potentially confounding age-related changes in expanded clonotypes. Bulk unsorted PBMC profiling prevented conclusive comparison of naive and antigen-experienced compartments. Observed TCR beta diversity per million T cells fell roughly linearly with age, and a significant reduction was already apparent by age around 39. Compared with the aged group, the long-lived group had more naive CD4+ T cells, fewer expanded clones and increased TCR diversity, a pattern suggesting age selection. Observed TCR beta diversity correlated strongly with the percentage of naive T cells measured by flow cytometry. Estimates of total diversity based on one million sequenced T cells were regarded as lower bounds and as underestimates.

The CDR3 runs 12 amino acids, cysteine and phenylalanine included. The CDR3 DNA has 36 bases and is translated from base 1. Trimming removed 6 bases from V and 3 bases from J, leaving 6 bases between the germline ends. The chain couples TRBV12-3 or TRBV12-4 to TRBJ2-1; 5 matching bases give a weak D call of TRBD2. This receptor was identified in a human donor in good health. What was sequenced was blood. In nucleotide form, the sequence is TGTGCCAGCAGCGCGGGCTACAATGAGCAGTTCTTC. Its amino acids are CASSAGYNEQFF.